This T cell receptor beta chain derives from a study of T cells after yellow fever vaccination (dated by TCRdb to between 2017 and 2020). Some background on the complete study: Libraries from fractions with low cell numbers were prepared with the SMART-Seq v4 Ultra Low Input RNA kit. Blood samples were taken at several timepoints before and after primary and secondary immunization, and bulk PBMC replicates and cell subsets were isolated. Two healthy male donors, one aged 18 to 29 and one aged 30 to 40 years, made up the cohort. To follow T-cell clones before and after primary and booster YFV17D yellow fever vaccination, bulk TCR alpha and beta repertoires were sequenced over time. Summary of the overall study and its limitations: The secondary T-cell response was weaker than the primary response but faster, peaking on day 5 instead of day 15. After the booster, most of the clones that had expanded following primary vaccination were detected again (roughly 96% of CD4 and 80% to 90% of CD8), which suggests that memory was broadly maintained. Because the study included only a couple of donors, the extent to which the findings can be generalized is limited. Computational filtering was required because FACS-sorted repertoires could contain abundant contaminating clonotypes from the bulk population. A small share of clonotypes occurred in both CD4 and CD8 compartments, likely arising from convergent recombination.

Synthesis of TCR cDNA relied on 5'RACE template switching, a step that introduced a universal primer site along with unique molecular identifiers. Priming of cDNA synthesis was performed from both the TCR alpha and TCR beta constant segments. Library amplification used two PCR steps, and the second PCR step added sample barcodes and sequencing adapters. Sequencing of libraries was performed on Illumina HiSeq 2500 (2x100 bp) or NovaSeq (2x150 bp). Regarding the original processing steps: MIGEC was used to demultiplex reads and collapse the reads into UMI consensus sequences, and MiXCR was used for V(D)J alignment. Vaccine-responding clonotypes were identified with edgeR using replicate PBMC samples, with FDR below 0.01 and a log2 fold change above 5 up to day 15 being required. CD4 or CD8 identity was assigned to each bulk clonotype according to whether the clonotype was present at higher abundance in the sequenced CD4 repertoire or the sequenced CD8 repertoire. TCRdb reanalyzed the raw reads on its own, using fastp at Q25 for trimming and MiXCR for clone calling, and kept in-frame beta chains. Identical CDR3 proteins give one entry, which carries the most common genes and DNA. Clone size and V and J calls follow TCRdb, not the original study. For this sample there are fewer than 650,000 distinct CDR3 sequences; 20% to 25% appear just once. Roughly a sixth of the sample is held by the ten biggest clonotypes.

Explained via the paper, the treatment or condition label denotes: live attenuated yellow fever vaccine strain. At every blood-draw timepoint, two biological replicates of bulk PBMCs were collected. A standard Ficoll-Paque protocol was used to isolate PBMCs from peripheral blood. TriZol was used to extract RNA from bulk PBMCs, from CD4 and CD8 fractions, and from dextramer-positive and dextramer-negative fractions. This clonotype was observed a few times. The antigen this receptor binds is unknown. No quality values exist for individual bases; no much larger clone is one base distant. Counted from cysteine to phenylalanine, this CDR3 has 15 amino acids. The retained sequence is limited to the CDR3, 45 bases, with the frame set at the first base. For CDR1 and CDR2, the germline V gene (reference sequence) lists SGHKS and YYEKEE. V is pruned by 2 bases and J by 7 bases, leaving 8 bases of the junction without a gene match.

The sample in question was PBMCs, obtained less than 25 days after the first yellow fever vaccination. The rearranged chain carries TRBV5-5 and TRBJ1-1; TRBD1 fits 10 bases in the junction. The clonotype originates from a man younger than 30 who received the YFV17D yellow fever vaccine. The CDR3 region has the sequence CASSLLTGGDDEAFF. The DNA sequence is TGTGCCAGCAGCTTACTGACAGGGGGCGACGATGAAGCTTTCTTT. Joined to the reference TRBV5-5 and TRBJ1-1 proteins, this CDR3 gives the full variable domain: DAGVTQSPTHLIKTRGQQVTLRCSPISGHKSVSWYQQVLGQGPQFIFQYYEKEERGRGNFPDRFSARQFPNYSSELNVNALLLGDSALYLCASSLLTGGDDEAFFGQGTRLTVV.